Each of the 30 T cell receptor beta chains below was sequenced from the same sample in a study of response to subunit inactivated influenza vaccine. TCRdb reanalysed the RT-PCR reads using MiXCR and keeps one entry per CDR3 protein. The sample shows under 750,000 distinct CDR3 sequences, roughly 12% of them seen only once. Sequencing was performed on PBMCs from blood, taken on the day of vaccination. These receptors were taken from a man in his forties or fifties who received an inactivated influenza vaccine.

This clonotype was detected a few times. The chain combines TRBV27 with TRBJ2-2, with 11 positions matching TRBD2. Germline V gives CDR1 MNHEY, CDR2 SMNVEV (reference sequence). Trimming took 1 base from V and 6 from J; bases not matched to a gene: 13. The CDR3 runs 19 residues. The DNA for the CDR3 is TGTGCCAGCAGTTTATATAGTGTAGCGGGGGGGACCGGTGCCGGGGAGCTGTTTTTT. Its translation: CASSLYSVAGGTGAGELFF.

This clonotype was found a few times. The V and J genes are TRBV5-1 and TRBJ2-2; D perhaps matches TRBD1 (5 bases). Trimming cost V 3 bases and J 0 bases, with 12 bases left between them. CDR3 length: 16 amino acids. Germline V gene data show CDR1 as SGHRS and CDR2 as YFSETQ. In DNA form, the CDR3 reads TGCGCCAGCAGCTCTGGGGCATCAGCGAACACCGGGGAGCTGTTTTTT. It is translated as CASSSGASANTGELFF.

This clonotype was picked up many times. The V and J genes are TRBV6-5 and TRBJ2-1; TRBD1 aligns across 7 bases. This CDR3 has 15 residues. Per germline, CDR1 MNHEY and CDR2 SVGAGI. J gave up 7 bases and V 0 bases, and 6 bases lay outside the gene matches. CDR3 sequence (DNA): TGTGCCAGCAGTTACTCGTGGACAGGTAATAATGAGCAGTTCTTC. As protein: CASSYSWTGNNEQFF.

This clonotype was counted between two and nine times. The V call is TRBV6-1, the J call TRBJ2-5, with 7 bases that match TRBD1. The junction had 6 bases not matched to a gene; V was cut back by 3 bases and J by 2 bases. Germline V gene lookup returns CDR1 MNHNS and CDR2 SASEGT. This CDR3 has 15 amino acids. In nucleotides, the CDR3 is TGTGCCAGCAGTGACTGGGACAGATCGCAAGAGACCCAGTACTTC. It translates to CASSDWDRSQETQYF.

This clonotype was found many times. The rearrangement uses TRBV28 and TRBJ1-2, with D unresolved. Trimming stripped 1 base from V and 7 bases from J, with 7 bases between. Germline loops: CDR1 MDHEN, CDR2 SYDVKM. This CDR3 spans 12 amino acids. The CDR3 DNA follows: TGTGCCAGCAGTTTATCCGGGCTTGGCTACACCTTC. It translates to CASSLSGLGYTF.

Only a few counts were recorded for this clonotype. V usage is TRBV18 and J usage is TRBJ2-5, with D hard to call. Germline-derived CDR1 and CDR2 are KGHSH and LQKENI. The CDR3 length is 16 residues. Trimming took 4 bases from V and 5 from J, leaving 20 bases between them. The chain's CDR3 is CASSHGRMAETETQYF. In nucleotides, the CDR3 is TGTGCCAGCTCACACGGACGGATGGCTGAGACTGAGACCCAGTACTTC.

This clonotype was seen a few times. The chain recombines TRBV12-3 or TRBV12-4 with TRBJ1-6, with D maybe TRBD1 (6 bases). The CDR3 is made up of 14 amino acids. Trimming shortened V by 2 bases and J by 9 bases, and 11 bases separated the two germline ends. The CDR3 DNA reads TGTGCCAGCAGTTTACAGGGAGGGGGTTCACCCCTCCACTTT. It yields the protein CASSLQGGGSPLHF.

At least ten counts were recorded for this clonotype. This sequence joins TRBV12-3 or TRBV12-4 and TRBJ2-2, with 11 bases fitting TRBD1. The CDR3 spans 15 residues. The junction had 7 bases not matched to a gene; V was cut back by 9 bases and J by 4 bases. This CDR3 is CASRAGTGGTGELFF. The CDR3 DNA is TGTGCCAGTCGAGCCGGGACAGGGGGCACCGGGGAGCTGTTTTTT.

This clonotype occurred many times. This rearrangement joins TRBV28 to TRBJ2-7; tentatively, D is TRBD2 (6 bases). In germline, CDR1 is MDHEN, CDR2 SYDVKM. The CDR3 is 14 residues long. The V end lost 4 bases, the J end lost 6 bases, and 16 bases lay between the germline ends. The CDR3 sequence is CASSSPGLPVEQYF. CDR3 nucleotide sequence: TGTGCCAGCAGTTCACCGGGACTGCCCGTCGAGCAGTACTTC.

Relative to its sample, this clonotype is large. The rearrangement joins TRBV6-2 or TRBV6-3 to TRBJ2-5, with D possibly being TRBD2 (5 bases). The CDR3 has 13 amino acids. In germline, CDR1 is MNHEY, CDR2 SVGEGT. The germline V and J ends were trimmed by 3 bases and 2 bases, with 7 bases remaining between them. The DNA of the CDR3 is TGTGCCAGCAGTTATAGACTACAAGAGACCCAGTACTTC. Residues: CASSYRLQETQYF.

The rearrangement uses TRBV27 and TRBJ2-3; no clear D gene. The CDR3 contains 13 residues. V was clipped by 9 bases and J by 4 bases, with 14 bases between them. The germline V gene has CDR1 MNHEY and CDR2 SMNVEV (reference sequence). CDR3 loop: CASSLTWADTQYF. The CDR3 nucleotides are TGTGCCAGTAGCCTTACTTGGGCAGATACGCAGTATTTT.

This clonotype has a handful of counts. The rearrangement joins TRBV20-1 to TRBJ1-1; the D gene is possibly TRBD1 (5 bases). Germline values: CDR1 DFQATT, CDR2 SNEGSKA (reference sequence). Deletions cut 6 bases from V and 4 bases from J, with 15 bases between. The CDR3 extends over 13 amino acids. The CDR3 spells CSARHGGATEAFF. The CDR3 DNA follows: TGCAGTGCCAGGCACGGGGGAGCCACTGAAGCTTTCTTT.

This clonotype occurred a few times. J is TRBJ2-1 and V is TRBV12-3 or TRBV12-4; weak D call: TRBD1 (6 bases). Trimming left V 5 bases short and J 5 bases short, with 19 bases between. CDR3 length: 16 amino acids. The CDR3 region has the DNA TGTGCCAGCAGTCTCCCGGGACACCAGGCCCACAATGAGCAGTTCTTC. The encoded protein is CASSLPGHQAHNEQFF.

The genes are TRBV5-1 and TRBJ2-1; 9 positions agree with TRBD1. Germline CDR1 SGHRS, CDR2 YFSETQ. The CDR3 sequence is 15 residues long. V trimming: 2 bases; J trimming: 6 bases; junction bases outside the gene matches: 6. The CDR3 spells CASSLTGGRFNEQFF. Here the CDR3 DNA reads TGCGCCAGCAGCTTAACAGGGGGCCGATTCAATGAGCAGTTCTTC.

J is TRBJ2-1 and V is TRBV2, with D possibly TRBD2 on 6 matching bases. V was pared by 6 bases and J by 3 bases, with 12 bases between. CDR1 SNHLY and CDR2 FYNNEI come from the germline V gene. There are 14 residues in the CDR3. The CDR3 is CASRPNGGYNEQFF. CDR3 nucleotide sequence: TGTGCCAGCAGACCAAACGGGGGCTACAATGAGCAGTTCTTC.

This clonotype was seen only a few times. The V gene is TRBV5-6, the J gene TRBJ1-1; possibly TRBD1 for D (5 bases). Germline V gene lookup returns CDR1 SGHDT and CDR2 YYEEEE. The CDR3 sequence is 15 residues long. The ends were cut back, 5 bases at V and 0 bases at J, with 14 bases in the middle. CDR3 protein: CASSNRQSLNTEAFF. The CDR3 DNA is TGTGCCAGCAGTAATAGACAGTCCTTGAACACTGAAGCTTTCTTT. The variable domain in full, completed from reference TRBV5-6 and TRBJ1-1, reads DAGVTQSPTHLIKTRGQQVTLRCSPKSGHDTVSWYQQALGQGPQFIFQYYEEEERQRGNFPDRFSGHQFPNYSSELNVNALLLGDSALYLCASSNRQSLNTEAFFGQGTRLTVV.

The CDR3 here is CSANSGPHTDTQYF. The CDR3 DNA reads as TGCAGTGCTAACTCGGGCCCTCATACAGATACGCAGTATTTT. The chain recombines TRBV20-1 with TRBJ2-3; D call uncertain. From germline, CDR1 is DFQATT and CDR2 SNEGSKA (reference sequence). V was pared by 4 bases and J by 3 bases, with 14 bases between. The CDR3 spans 14 residues.

This clonotype was detected ten times or more. The chain couples TRBV29-1 to TRBJ2-2, with D possibly matching TRBD2 (6 bases). This CDR3 has 12 residues. Trimming removed 7 bases at V and 8 bases at J, with 14 bases between. From germline, CDR1 is SQVTM and CDR2 ANQGSEA. The CDR3 is CSARRGSGELFF. The CDR3 DNA reads TGCAGCGCCCGGAGGGGTTCGGGGGAGCTGTTTTTT.

This clonotype turned up a few times. The chain employs TRBV29-1 and TRBJ1-5; D perhaps matches TRBD1 (6 bases). Between the trimmed V and J ends, which lost 4 bases and 5 bases, there was a span of 15 bases. The length of the CDR3 is 14 residues. Per germline, CDR1 SQVTM and CDR2 ANQGSEA. CDR3 DNA: TGCAGCGTTGTTTTAGGCAGGGGCGATCAGCCCCAGCATTTT. It is translated as CSVVLGRGDQPQHF.

This chain links TRBV18 with TRBJ2-1, with D possibly TRBD1 on 6 matching bases. CDR3 length: 14 residues. V was clipped by 2 bases and J by 7 bases, with 12 bases between them. In germline, CDR1 is KGHSH, CDR2 LQKENI. The CDR3 is CASSPGQGKNEQFF. The CDR3 DNA follows: TGTGCCAGCTCACCAGGTCAGGGGAAGAATGAGCAGTTCTTC.

A few counts support this clonotype. The genes are TRBV20-1 and TRBJ1-6; unclear D gene. CDR1 is DFQATT, CDR2 SNEGSKA, per germline (reference sequence). This CDR3 contains 12 residues. The V end was cut by 2 bases, the J end by 8 bases, with 7 bases between. The CDR3 nucleotides are TGCAGTGCTAGAACAGAGGATTCACCCCTCCACTTT. Amino acid sequence: CSARTEDSPLHF.

The chain joins TRBV27 to TRBJ2-7, with 10 bases aligning to TRBD2. Germline CDR1 reads MNHEY; CDR2 reads SMNVEV (reference sequence). CDR3 size: 16 residues. V was pared by 5 bases and J by 6 bases, with 13 bases of the junction left unmatched. The CDR3 loop reads CASSPLAGVYLVEQYF. CDR3 DNA: TGTGCCAGCAGTCCGCTAGCGGGAGTTTACCTCGTCGAGCAGTACTTC.

This clonotype came up a few times. The V and J genes are TRBV29-1 and TRBJ2-3, with TRBD2 matching 9 bases. CDR1 and CDR2 (germline): SQVTM, ANQGSEA. CDR3 length: 15 residues. With 5 bases clipped from V and 4 bases from J, the junction kept 10 bases outside the gene matches. In DNA form, the CDR3 reads TGCAGCGTTATACCGGGACTAGCTCGGCCAGATACGCAGTATTTT. Protein sequence: CSVIPGLARPDTQYF.

The chain joins TRBV14 to TRBJ2-5, with TRBD2 as a possible D gene (6 bases). Looked up from germline, CDR1 is SGHDN and CDR2 is FVKESK. The CDR3 sequence is 15 residues long. V lost 4 bases and J 5 bases, leaving 17 bases between the germline ends. This CDR3 reads CASSPWDSDGETQYF. The CDR3 DNA sequence: TGTGCCAGCAGCCCGTGGGACTCCGACGGGGAGACCCAGTACTTC.

In this sample, this clonotype turned up a few times. The J gene is TRBJ2-5, the V gene TRBV11-2; D might be TRBD1 (7 bases). The CDR3 is 14 residues long. Germline-derived CDR1 and CDR2 are SGHAT and FQNNGV. V lost 4 bases to trimming and J lost 7 bases, with 16 bases between them. CDR3 DNA: TGTGCCAGCAGCTGGGGGACAGTGGAGGGGACCCAGTACTTC. It encodes CASSWGTVEGTQYF.

V usage is TRBV7-2 and J usage is TRBJ2-1; D remains ambiguous. V lost 4 bases, J lost 6 bases, and 13 bases lay in between. Germline V gene sequence: CDR1 SGHTA, CDR2 FQGNSA. The CDR3 runs to 14 residues. CDR3 in amino acids: CASSSSYWVNEQFF. DNA for the CDR3: TGTGCCAGCAGCTCTTCTTACTGGGTCAATGAGCAGTTCTTC.

This chain joins TRBV13 and TRBJ2-3; TRBD2 agrees at 10 bases. Trimming at V came to 1 base and at J to 4 bases, leaving 2 bases not matched to a gene. This CDR3 region has 15 residues. Looked up from germline, CDR1 is PRHDT and CDR2 is FYEKMQ (reference sequence). The CDR3 DNA reads TGTGCCAGCAGCTTAGAACTAGCGGGGCCAGATACGCAGTATTTT. It encodes CASSLELAGPDTQYF.

The chain combines TRBV29-1 with TRBJ2-7, with D maybe TRBD2 (7 bases). V was cut by 7 bases and J by 3 bases, with 13 bases left in between. The CDR3 totals 12 residues. The V gene's germline CDR1 is SQVTM and CDR2 ANQGSEA. CDR3 sequence (DNA): TGCAGCGCTGGGGGGGCCCACTACGAGCAGTACTTC. Translation gives CSAGGAHYEQYF.

V is TRBV6-1 and J is TRBJ2-3, with D maybe TRBD1 (5 bases). This CDR3 is built from 16 residues. V lost 6 bases, J lost 3 bases, and 19 bases lay in between. Germline-derived CDR1 and CDR2 are MNHNS and SASEGT. This CDR3 reads CASRAFWGVLTDTQYF. CDR3 DNA: TGTGCCAGCAGGGCCTTTTGGGGCGTTTTGACAGATACGCAGTATTTT.

The chain links TRBV28 to TRBJ2-7, with a possible D match to TRBD2 (5 bases). Germline-derived CDR1 and CDR2 are MDHEN and SYDVKM. V was pared by 6 bases and J by 3 bases, with 15 bases between. The CDR3 length is 14 residues. The CDR3 here is CASRSTGLHYEQYF. The CDR3 coding sequence is TGTGCCAGCAGGTCAACCGGACTTCACTACGAGCAGTACTTC.